Included here is one TCR beta chain sequence, with context. Which antigen it targets is not known. No quality values exist for individual bases; no much larger clone is one base distant. Using the deep immunoSEQ assay, TCR CDR3 regions were amplified from genomic DNA by multiplex PCR. Genomic DNA extracted from each cell subset was distributed evenly over all wells of several immunoSEQ 96-well plates, and each plate served as one replicate. For sorted subsets, around 200 ng genomic DNA, equal to about 30,000 T cell genomes, was loaded into each replicate PCR. Purified libraries were measured with a Qubit 3.0 fluorometer, size-checked on a Bioanalyzer 2100, and measured again with the KAPA Library Quantification kit. Every immunoSEQ 96-well plate was sequenced on a dedicated single-read 150-cycle Illumina NextSeq 550 flow cell. Turning to the authors' computational methods: The immunoSEQ output contained only junctional sequences without quality scores, so filtering could not match that applied to full-length reads. To assign V/J genes and CDR3, sequences were annotated against IMGT germline references using PyIR, a Python wrapper for IgBLAST v1.9. Reads with weak V/J assignments (E-value above 1e-6), missing CDR3, stop codons, out-of-frame junctions, or ambiguous translated residues were removed. V3J clonotypes were defined as sequences sharing the same inferred V gene, J gene, and CDR3 amino acid sequence. Percentage overlap between repertoires was computed as shared unique clonotypes divided by the size of the smaller repertoire. Richness of each repertoire was evaluated using RTK rarefaction, the Chao1 estimator, and Recon v2.1 estimates of unobserved clonotypes. OLGA was used to compute generation probabilities for all TCRbeta clonotypes that the gDNA method yielded from a handful of donors. This immuneACCESS table, as held by TCRdb, lists in-frame sequences with V and J called but not all clones. Of the missing ones, under half trace to an unresolved V gene in checked studies; the others have no known cause. That table furnishes V, J and clone size, whereas the DNA furnished D and trimming. The sample has about 1.5 million clones on record, roughly 97% of them singletons. Clones ranked in the top ten supply over 1% of the sample.

The donors were healthy, HIV-negative adults with no recently reported acute infections or vaccinations. Every donor was a Caucasian adult living in Nashville, Tennessee, USA. CD4+ T cells were enriched by magnetic negative selection; naive cells were then positively selected on CD45RA, and the negative fraction formed the memory subset. After blood collection by leukapheresis, PBMCs were isolated using Ficoll-Histopaque density gradient centrifugation and then cryopreserved in the vapor phase of liquid nitrogen. Analytical flow cytometry was used to check the purity and quantity of every magnetically sorted T cell population. Genomic DNA was isolated from each sorted fraction and quantified by UV absorbance on a Nanodrop 2000c. This sample was taken from a study of shared clonotypes between healthy human individuals (TCRdb year 2020). For the study in its entirety: A few men and a couple of women, aged 18 to 49 years, made up the cohort. For each donor, CD4 naive and CD4 memory were each run on three plates, CD8 naive on two plates, and CD8 memory on one plate. To estimate repertoire size and how much clonotypes are shared between individuals, the study performed deep sequencing of blood TCR repertoires from 4 to 6 healthy adults. Different laboratories and diverse techniques were used to prepare libraries and sequence TCR repertoires, to increase sequencing depth and limit assay-specific biases. Leukapheresis yielded between about 0.94 and 9 billion PBMCs per donor. The full study reports these points: Sampling was restricted to blood, and TCR repertoires in tissues likely differ from the TCR repertoires found in blood. Naive subsets generally had larger estimated clonotype richness than memory subsets. Because the study included a small number of donors, the genetic and exposure-history diversity represented was limited. When a handful of donors were compared, the shared fraction of clonotypes was around 5.1% for naive CD4, over 3% for naive CD8, 2% to 2.5% for memory CD4, and 0.4% for memory CD8. Based on pairwise subsampling, the degree of clonotype sharing among donors was expected to be affected by sequencing depth. Compared with non-shared clonotypes, clonotypes shared by all four sorted-subset donors had higher generation probabilities. Even with the large sequencing depth, rarefaction of the sorted-subset datasets indicated that sequencing was incomplete.

This TCR came from a man under 40 in good health. Source material: naive CD4+ T cells sorted from blood. The cell subset or site label, as the study defines it: CD45RA+ positively selected.

The bases are TGTGCCAGTAGTCCCCGACAGGGGCGAAAGGGGTATCAGCCCCAGCATTTT. This yields the protein CASSPRQGRKGYQPQHF. The V and J segments used are TRBV19 and TRBJ1-5; TRBD1 aligns with 8 central bases. The CDR3 contains 17 residues, cysteine and phenylalanine counted. Just CDR3 DNA is preserved here, 51 bases in frame from base 1. Trimming removed 5 bases from V and 5 bases from J; the gene matches leave 14 bases unexplained. CDR1 and CDR2 were assigned from the germline V gene (reference sequence) as LNHDA and SQIVND.